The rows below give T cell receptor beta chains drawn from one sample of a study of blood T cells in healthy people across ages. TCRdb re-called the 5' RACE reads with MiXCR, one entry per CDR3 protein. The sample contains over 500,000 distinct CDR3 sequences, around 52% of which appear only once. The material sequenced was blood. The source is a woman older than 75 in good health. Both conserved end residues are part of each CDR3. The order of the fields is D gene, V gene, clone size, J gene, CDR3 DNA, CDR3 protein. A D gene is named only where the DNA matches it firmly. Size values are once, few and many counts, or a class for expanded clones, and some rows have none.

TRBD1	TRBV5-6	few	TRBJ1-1	TGTGCCAGCAGCGGGGACAGGGCAATGTACACTGAAGCTTTCTTT	CASSGDRAMYTEAFF
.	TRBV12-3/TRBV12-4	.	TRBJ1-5	TGTGCCAGCAGGCCACAGGGTTCCAGCAATCAGCCCCAGCATTTT	CASRPQGSSNQPQHF
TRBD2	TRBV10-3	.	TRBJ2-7	TGTGCCATCAGTGAGGGACTAGCGGGGGCCCCCTTCTCCTACGAGCAGTACTTC	CAISEGLAGAPFSYEQYF
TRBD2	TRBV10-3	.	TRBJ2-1	TGTGCCATCGGGGGGGATCCTAATGAGCAGTTCTTC	CAIGGDPNEQFF
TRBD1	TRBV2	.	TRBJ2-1	TGTGCCAGCCTGACAGGGAGCTCCTACAATGAGCAGTTCTTC	CASLTGSSYNEQFF
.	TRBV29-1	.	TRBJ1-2	TGCAGCGTAATGAAAGAACGGTTTTATGGCTACACCTTC	CSVMKERFYGYTF
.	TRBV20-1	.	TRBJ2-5	TGCAGTGCTCCAGGCCGGGGAGAGACCCAGTACTTC	CSAPGRGETQYF
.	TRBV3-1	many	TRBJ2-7	TGTGCCAGCAGCTACGCACTTGTCGGTCCCAGCTCCTACGAGCAGTACTTC	CASSYALVGPSSYEQYF
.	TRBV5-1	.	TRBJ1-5	TGCGCCAGCAGCTTAACGGGGGTCAATCAGCCCCAGCATTTT	CASSLTGVNQPQHF
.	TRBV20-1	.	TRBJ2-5	TGCAGTGCTCCGGACTCCTTGGGCGGGACCCAGTACTTC	CSAPDSLGGTQYF
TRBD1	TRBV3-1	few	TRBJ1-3	TGTGCCAGCAGCCGAAGGGACAGCGTATCTGGAAACACCATATATTTT	CASSRRDSVSGNTIYF
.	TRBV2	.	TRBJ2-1	TGTGCCAGCAGTGAAAGGGGAATTTTACGGAATGAGCAGTTCTTC	CASSERGILRNEQFF
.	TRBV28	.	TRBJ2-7	TGTGCCAGCGGAGACTGGGGGGAGCAGTACTTC	CASGDWGEQYF
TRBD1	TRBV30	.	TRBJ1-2	TGTGCCTGGAGGGAGACAGGGGGCGGCTACACCTTC	CAWRETGGGYTF
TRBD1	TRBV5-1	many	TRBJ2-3	TGCGCCAGCAACGACGGTGTAGGGGGCGCGCAGTATTTT	CASNDGVGGAQYF
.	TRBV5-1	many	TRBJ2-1	TGCGCCAGCAGCTTGGGGTCAGGCCCACCTAGGGAGCAGTTCTTC	CASSLGSGPPREQFF
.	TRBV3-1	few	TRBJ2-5	TGTGCCAGCAGCCAAGGCGGCCTGAACCGTGGTGGTGAAACCCAGTACTTC	CASSQGGLNRGGETQYF
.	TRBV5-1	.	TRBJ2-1	TGCGCCAGCAGCTTAATTTCTGATGAGCAGTTCTTC	CASSLISDEQFF
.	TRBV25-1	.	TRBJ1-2	TGTGCCAGCAGTGACGCAGGGTTCGCCTATGGCTACACCTTC	CASSDAGFAYGYTF
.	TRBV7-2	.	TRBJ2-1	TGTGCCAGCAGCTTAGCCCTTAACAGGGATCTAAAGGGCCACAATGAGCAGTTCTTC	CASSLALNRDLKGHNEQFF
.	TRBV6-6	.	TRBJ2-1	TGTGCCAGCAGTCCCGCCAGCTCCTACAATGTGCAGTTCTTC	CASSPASSYNVQFF
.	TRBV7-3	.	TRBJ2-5	TGTGCCAGCAGCGACGGACGTGGGAGGGAGACCCAGTACTTC	CASSDGRGRETQYF
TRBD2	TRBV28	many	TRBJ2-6	TGTGCCAGCAGTTTAGGGGGGGAAGCTGGGGCCAACGTCCTGACTTTC	CASSLGGEAGANVLTF
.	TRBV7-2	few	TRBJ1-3	TGTGCCAGCAGCTTGGATGCGGGCTTCAATGGAAACACCATATATTTT	CASSLDAGFNGNTIYF
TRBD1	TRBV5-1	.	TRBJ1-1	TGCGCCAGCGGATTACAGGGGGGGATGAACACTGAAGCTTTCTTT	CASGLQGGMNTEAFF
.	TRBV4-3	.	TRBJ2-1	TGCGCCAGCAGCCAAGGAACGGGACTCAACTCCTACAATGAGCAGTTCTTC	CASSQGTGLNSYNEQFF
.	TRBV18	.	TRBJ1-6	TGTGCCAGCTCACCTCGGATGGCAGACAGTAATTCACCCCTCCACTTT	CASSPRMADSNSPLHF
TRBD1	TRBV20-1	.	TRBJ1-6	TGCAGTGCTAGAGATCAGGAGACAGGGTCTTCACCCCTCCACTTT	CSARDQETGSSPLHF
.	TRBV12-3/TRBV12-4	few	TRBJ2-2	TGTGCCAGCAGTCGAGCCGAGACAGTAACCGGGGAGCTGTTTTTT	CASSRAETVTGELFF
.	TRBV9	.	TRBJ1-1	TGTGCCAGCAGCGTAGGGCTATCCTTGATGAACACTGAAGCTTTCTTT	CASSVGLSLMNTEAFF
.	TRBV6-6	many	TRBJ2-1	TGTGCCAGCCAGTCTCCCCCGGGTGAGCAGTTCTTC	CASQSPPGEQFF
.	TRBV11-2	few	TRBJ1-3	TGTGCCAGCAGCTTAGGCTCGGGCTCTGGAAACACCATATATTTT	CASSLGSGSGNTIYF
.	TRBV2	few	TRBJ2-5	TGTGCCAGCAGTGAACTGAGACACCGTACCAATGAGCAGTACTTC	CASSELRHRTNEQYF
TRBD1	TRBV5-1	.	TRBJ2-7	TGCGCCAGCAGCTCTGGACAGGGGCCGCTGGAGTACTTC	CASSSGQGPLEYF
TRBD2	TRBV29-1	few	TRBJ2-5	TGCAGTGTTGGACTAGCGGGAGAAGTAGGAGAGACCCAGTACTTC	CSVGLAGEVGETQYF
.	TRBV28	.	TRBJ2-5	TGTGCCAGCAGACAGTGGGGAAAAGAGACCCAGTACTTC	CASRQWGKETQYF
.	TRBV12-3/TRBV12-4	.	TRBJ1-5	TGTACCAGCAGTCGGACCCCGGCGGCAATACAGCCCCAGCATTTT	CTSSRTPAAIQPQHF
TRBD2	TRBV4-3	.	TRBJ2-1	TGCGCCAGCAGCCAGTTAGCGGGAACTGAACAGTTCTTC	CASSQLAGTEQFF
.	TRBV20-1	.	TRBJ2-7	TGCAGTGCTGAAAGGACAGAGAGCTCCTACGAGCAGTACTTC	CSAERTESSYEQYF